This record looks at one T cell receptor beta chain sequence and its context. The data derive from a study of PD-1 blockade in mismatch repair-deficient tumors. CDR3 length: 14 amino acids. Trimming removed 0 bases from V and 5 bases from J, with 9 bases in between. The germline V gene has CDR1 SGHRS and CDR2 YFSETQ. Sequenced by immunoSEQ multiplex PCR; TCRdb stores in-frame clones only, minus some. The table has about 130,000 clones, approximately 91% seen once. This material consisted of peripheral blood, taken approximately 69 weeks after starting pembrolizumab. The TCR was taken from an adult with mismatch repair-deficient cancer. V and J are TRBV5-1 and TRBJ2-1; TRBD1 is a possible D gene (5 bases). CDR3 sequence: CASSLVGADNEQFF. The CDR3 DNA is TGCGCCAGCAGCTTGGTTGGGGCCGACAATGAGCAGTTCTTC.